These 12 T cell receptor beta chains were sequenced from one sample in a study of cytomegalovirus exposure and HLA in healthy donors. PCR employed 60 Vbeta and 13 Jbeta primers. Clones were read by immunoSEQ multiplex PCR, and TCRdb kept only the in-frame ones, dropping some. The data show 180,000 or so clones, 80% to 90% seen once. The sequenced material came from PBMCs. The origin of the receptors is a man between 18 and 35 years old in good health and CMV-seropositive.

The chain combines TRBV15 with TRBJ1-2; 7 bases fit TRBD1. CDR1 is LNHNV and CDR2 is YYDKDF in the germline V gene (reference sequence). The CDR3 sequence is 20 residues long. The trim removed 3 bases at V and 0 bases at J, leaving 19 bases unmatched. As DNA, the CDR3 is TGTGCCACCAGCAGGGGTGGGGTCCGGGACAGTCCGACCCCTAACTATGGCTACACCTTC. Protein sequence: CATSRGGVRDSPTPNYGYTF.

This rearrangement joins TRBV9 to TRBJ2-7; no clear D gene. CDR3 length: 16 amino acids. The germline V gene encodes CDR1 SGDLS and CDR2 YYNGEE. Trimming left V 0 bases short and J 4 bases short, with 17 bases between. Written as DNA, the CDR3 is TGTGCCAGCAGCGTAGCGTCGGGTGCACGAGTTTACGAGCAGTACTTC. The encoded protein is CASSVASGARVYEQYF.

The chain uses TRBV7-3 and TRBJ1-2; D remains unclear. Germline-derived CDR1 and CDR2 are SGHTA and FQGTGA. The CDR3 is 13 amino acids. Trimming pared 0 bases from V and 7 bases from J, leaving 9 bases between. The CDR3 region has the DNA TGTGCCAGCAGCTTAACTGACGGAGGTGGCTACACCTTC. Its translation is CASSLTDGGGYTF.

V gene TRBV28 combines with J gene TRBJ2-7; the D gene is possibly TRBD1 (5 bases). The CDR3 has 14 amino acids. Germline V CDR1 and CDR2: MDHEN, SYDVKM. With 3 bases removed from V and 3 bases from J, the gap between germline ends came to 12 bases. CDR3 amino acids: CASSFDRRFYEQYF. Here the CDR3 DNA reads TGTGCCAGCAGTTTTGACAGACGTTTCTACGAGCAGTACTTC.

The genes are TRBV6-6 and TRBJ1-1; perhaps TRBD1 as D (5 bases). The germline V and J ends were trimmed by 4 bases and 3 bases, with 12 bases remaining between them. The germline CDR1 and CDR2 sequences are MNHNY and SVGAGI (reference sequence). The length of the CDR3 is 14 residues. The CDR3 spells CASSSTASYTEAFF. In DNA, the CDR3 is TGTGCCAGCAGTTCGACAGCCTCCTACACTGAAGCTTTCTTT.

This chain joins TRBV18 and TRBJ1-1; a weak D match, TRBD1 (6 bases). The V end lost 6 bases, the J end lost 5 bases, and 22 bases lay between the germline ends. Germline V CDR1 and CDR2: KGHSH, LQKENI. This CDR3 has 16 amino acids. The CDR3 bases are TGTGCCAGCTCTCGGGGGGACCGCCTAGGGGGGACTGAAGCTTTCTTT. This encodes CASSRGDRLGGTEAFF.

This clone has only a few counts. The chain employs TRBV10-2 and TRBJ1-1; 8 positions match TRBD1. The CDR3 covers 17 residues. V lost 4 bases, J lost 1 base, and 11 bases stayed unmatched. Germline V gene lookup returns CDR1 WSHSY and CDR2 SAAADI. CDR3 region: CASSVKGQVMWNTEAFF. Written as DNA, the CDR3 is TGCGCCAGCAGTGTAAAGGGACAGGTTATGTGGAACACTGAAGCTTTCTTT.

The rearrangement links TRBV5-1 to TRBJ2-5; no clear D. CDR1 SGHRS and CDR2 YFSETQ come from the germline V gene. The germline V and J ends were trimmed by 3 bases and 2 bases, with 5 bases remaining between them. This CDR3 has 12 amino acids. CDR3: CASSSSQETQYF. The CDR3 nucleotides are TGCGCCAGCAGCTCCTCTCAAGAGACCCAGTACTTC.

V and J are TRBV4-1 and TRBJ2-7, with 10 bases lining up with TRBD2. The CDR3 totals 13 residues. With V trimmed by 4 bases and J by 6 bases, 3 bases remained unmatched. Germline CDR1 MGHRA, CDR2 YSYEKL. CDR3 in DNA: TGCGCCAGCAGCCGTAGCGGGGGGATCGAGCAGTACTTC. It codes for CASSRSGGIEQYF.

V usage is TRBV2 and J usage is TRBJ1-1, with TRBD1 as a possible D gene (5 bases). From germline, CDR1 is SNHLY and CDR2 FYNNEI. Trimming shortened V by 4 bases and J by 6 bases, and 12 bases separated the two germline ends. CDR3 length: 13 residues. In nucleotides, the CDR3 is TGTGCCAGCAGTGTACAGGTCTTACCTGAAGCTTTCTTT. Its protein product is CASSVQVLPEAFF. The full variable domain, its missing parts supplied by reference TRBV2 and TRBJ1-1, is EPEVTQTPSHQVTQMGQEVILRCVPISNHLYFYWYRQILGQKVEFLVSFYNNEISEKSEIFDDQFSVERPDGSNFTLKIRSTKLEDSAMYFCASSVQVLPEAFFGQGTRLTVV.

This clone was counted a few times. The V gene is TRBV19, the J gene TRBJ1-3; D gene unclear. The CDR3 sequence is 15 residues long. Trimming removed 5 bases at V and 0 bases at J, with 11 bases between. CDR1 is LNHDA, CDR2 SQIVND, per germline (reference sequence). CDR3 sequence (DNA): TGTGCCAGTAGTGGAGGGCACAACTCTGGAAACACCATATATTTT. It encodes CASSGGHNSGNTIYF.

This clone showed up just a few times. The J gene is TRBJ2-6, the V gene TRBV5-1; 8 positions match TRBD2. This CDR3 is built from 15 residues. Unmatched junction bases numbered 12, after V lost 4 bases and J lost 12 bases. The germline V gene has CDR1 SGHRS and CDR2 YFSETQ. The CDR3 DNA reads as TGCGCCAGCAGCCCTTGGGGGGAGCGGGGGATCGTCCTGACTTTC. Translating gives CASSPWGERGIVLTF.